This T cell receptor (beta chain) was observed in a study of T cell responses to AZD1222 COVID-19 vaccine. Here immunoSEQ multiplex PCR was the method, and the copy in TCRdb shows in-frame clones only, minus some. The table shows approximately 180,000 clones, with approximately 92% occurring only once. Trimming took off 9 bases at V and 0 bases at J, with 8 bases between the two ends. This CDR3 contains 13 residues. The germline V gene encodes CDR1 LNHDA and CDR2 SQIVND (reference sequence). A remark on this clone: Its antigen is not identified.

Study-wide results and limits: Variant regions that are unmutated are reportedly the target of nearly half of spike-specific TCRs. Breadth and depth of Spike-specific TCRs rose after two AZD1222 doses. Clonal diversity was possibly underestimated; the donors were predominantly white British and more often female.

The source material was peripheral blood, sampled on day 0 of AZD1222 vaccination. The rearrangement links TRBV19 to TRBJ1-4; D call uncertain. The receptor was derived from an adult in good health. The CDR3 nucleotides read TGTGCCAGGATAAAAGCAACTAATGAAAAACTGTTTTTT. It specifies CARIKATNEKLFF.